This T cell receptor beta chain was captured by sequencing in a study of early T cells in non-severe SARS-CoV-2 infection. Findings and caveats of the study: In VDJdb matching, anti-spike CD8 responses were favored while private and CD4 specificities went missing.

Unique molecular identifiers were affixed to single, distinct cDNA molecules. MiXCR was run by TCRdb on the 5' RACE reads, yielding one entry per CDR3 protein. Here the sample spans approximately 23,000 distinct CDR3 sequences, around 4% being singletons. This clonotype was counted only a few times. Its antigen is undetermined. CDR1 and CDR2 (germline): SQVTM, ANQGSEA. J gave up 10 bases and V 2 bases, and 6 bases lay outside the gene matches. The CDR3 is made up of 14 amino acids. Sequenced sample: whole blood. This clonotype was obtained from an adult who was a healthcare worker with PCR-confirmed SARS-CoV-2 infection or an uninfected control (not recorded which). The chain combines TRBV29-1 with TRBJ2-1, with 12 nucleotides matching TRBD2. DNA of the CDR3: TGCAGCGTTGAATTACTAGCGGGAGGCTACGAGCAGTTCTTC. Protein sequence: CSVELLAGGYEQFF.